This T cell receptor (beta chain) is from a study of blood T cell repertoires in COVID-19. The wider study: Specimens from acute and convalescent COVID-19 originated in the United States, Italy and Spain. From T cells, B-cell-depleted T cells, or PBMCs came the material, which was cDNA or gDNA.

In its sample, this clone was seen once. Original methodology: Amplifying reference gene primers gave estimates of nucleated cell counts. Sequencing used immunoSEQ multiplex PCR; TCRdb keeps in-frame clones, though not all of them. D and trimming come from the DNA, and the V and J calls and clone size come from that table. The table records approximately 250,000 clones, about nine tenths of them present only once. The CDR3 is 14 residues long. Trimming cost V 4 bases and J 4 bases; bases outside gene matches: 5. Germline lookup yields CDR1 SGHNT and CDR2 YYREEE (reference sequence). The clonotype comes from a man aged 40-49 years with active or convalescent COVID-19. The chain carries TRBV5-4 and TRBJ1-2; 9 positions match TRBD1. Input material: peripheral blood. CDR3 residues: CASSTGQGFYGYTF. In nucleotides, the CDR3 is TGTGCCAGCAGCACAGGACAGGGGTTCTATGGCTACACCTTC.